This T cell receptor (beta chain) was obtained from a study of glioma-infiltrating T cells. The CDR3 is 14 residues long. Germline-derived CDR1 and CDR2 are ENHRY and SYGVKD. Regarding this clonotype: A much more abundant neighbour one base away suggests this may be a read error.

TCR alpha and beta CDR3 regions were amplified from RNA using iRepertoire nested multiplex PCR. TCRdb recomputed calls from the multiplex PCR reads with MiXCR, one row per CDR3 protein. Among 150,000 to 200,000 distinct CDR3 sequences listed, 32% were seen once. The receptor comes from a human donor with low-grade glioma or glioblastoma, undergoing nonglioma brain surgery, or in good health (not recorded which). Input material: glioma tissue, nonneoplastic brain tissue, or PBMCs (not recorded which). The chain links TRBV10-3 to TRBJ2-3, with TRBD2 identical over 11 bases. The chain's CDR3 is CAIGLAGGTHTQYF. CDR3 in DNA: TGTGCCATCGGTCTAGCGGGAGGCACACATACGCAGTATTTT.